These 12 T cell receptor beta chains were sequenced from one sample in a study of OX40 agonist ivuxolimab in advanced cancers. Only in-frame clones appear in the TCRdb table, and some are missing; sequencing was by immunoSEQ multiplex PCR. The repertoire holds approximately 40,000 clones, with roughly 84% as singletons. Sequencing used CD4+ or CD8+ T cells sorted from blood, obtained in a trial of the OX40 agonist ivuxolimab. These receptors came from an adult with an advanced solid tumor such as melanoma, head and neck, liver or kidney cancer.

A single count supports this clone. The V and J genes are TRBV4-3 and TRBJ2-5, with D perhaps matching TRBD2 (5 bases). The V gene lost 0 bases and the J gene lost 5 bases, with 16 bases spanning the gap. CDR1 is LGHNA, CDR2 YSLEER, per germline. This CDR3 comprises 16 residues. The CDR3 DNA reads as TGCGCCAGCAGCCAAGAGGGAGACGTCCGGACGGAGACCCAGTACTTC. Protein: CASSQEGDVRTETQYF.

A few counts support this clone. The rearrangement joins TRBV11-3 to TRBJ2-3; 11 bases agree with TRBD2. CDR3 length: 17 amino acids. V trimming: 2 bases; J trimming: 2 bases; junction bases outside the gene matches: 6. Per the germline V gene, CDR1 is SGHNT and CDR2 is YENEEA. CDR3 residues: CASSLTASGGYTDTQYF. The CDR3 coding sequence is TGTGCCAGCAGCTTAACCGCTAGCGGGGGGTACACAGATACGCAGTATTTT.

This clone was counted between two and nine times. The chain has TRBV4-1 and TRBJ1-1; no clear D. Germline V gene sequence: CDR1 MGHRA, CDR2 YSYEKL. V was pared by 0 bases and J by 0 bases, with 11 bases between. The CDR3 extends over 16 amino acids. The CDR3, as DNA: TGCGCCAGCAGCCAAGATGTCGGAAACATGAACACTGAAGCTTTCTTT. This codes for CASSQDVGNMNTEAFF.

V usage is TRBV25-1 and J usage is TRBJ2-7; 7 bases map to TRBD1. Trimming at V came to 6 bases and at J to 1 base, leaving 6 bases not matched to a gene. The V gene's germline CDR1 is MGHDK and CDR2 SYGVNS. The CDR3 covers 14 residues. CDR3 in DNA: TGTGCCAGCAGACCGACAGGGTGGTCCTACGAGCAGTACTTC. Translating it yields CASRPTGWSYEQYF.

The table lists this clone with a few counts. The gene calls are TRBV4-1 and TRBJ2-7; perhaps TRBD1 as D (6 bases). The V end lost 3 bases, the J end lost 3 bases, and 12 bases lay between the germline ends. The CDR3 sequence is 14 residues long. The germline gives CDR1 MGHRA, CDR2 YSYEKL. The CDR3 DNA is TGCGCCAGCAGCCATACCCCGGACAGCTACGAGCAGTACTTC. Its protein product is CASSHTPDSYEQYF.

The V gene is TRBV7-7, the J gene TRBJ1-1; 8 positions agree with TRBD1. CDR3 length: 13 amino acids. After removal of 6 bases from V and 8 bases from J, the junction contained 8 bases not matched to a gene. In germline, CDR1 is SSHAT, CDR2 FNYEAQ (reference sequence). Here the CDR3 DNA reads TGTGCCAGCAGTTATGGACAGGGCGACGAAGCTTTCTTT. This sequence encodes CASSYGQGDEAFF. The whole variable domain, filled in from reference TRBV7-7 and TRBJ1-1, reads GAGVSQSPRYKVTKRGQDVTLRCDPISSHATLYWYQQALGQGPEFLTYFNYEAQPDKSGLPSDRFSAERPEGSISTLTIQRTEQRDSAMYRCASSYGQGDEAFFGQGTRLTVV.

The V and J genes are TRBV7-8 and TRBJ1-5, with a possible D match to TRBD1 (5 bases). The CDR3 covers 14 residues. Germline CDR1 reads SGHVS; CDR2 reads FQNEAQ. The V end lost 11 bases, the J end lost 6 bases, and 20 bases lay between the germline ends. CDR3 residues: CAVSRTGEFQPQHF. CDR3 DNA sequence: TGTGCCGTATCGCGCACGGGGGAATTTCAGCCCCAGCATTTT.

CDR3 coding DNA: TGTGCCAGCAGCGGCGAGGGGGCCGGGGAAAAACTGTTTTTT. Its translation: CASSGEGAGEKLFF. This sequence joins TRBV13 and TRBJ1-4; 7 positions agree with TRBD1. Germline CDR1 is PRHDT and CDR2 is FYEKMQ (reference sequence). The junction had 8 bases not matched to a gene; V was cut back by 5 bases and J by 8 bases. CDR3 size: 14 residues.

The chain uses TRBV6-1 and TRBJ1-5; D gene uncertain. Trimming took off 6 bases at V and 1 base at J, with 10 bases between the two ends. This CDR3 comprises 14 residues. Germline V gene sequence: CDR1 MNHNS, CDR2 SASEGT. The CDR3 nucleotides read TGTGCCAGCAGCGCCGGACGGAGCAATCAGCCCCAGCATTTT. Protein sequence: CASSAGRSNQPQHF.

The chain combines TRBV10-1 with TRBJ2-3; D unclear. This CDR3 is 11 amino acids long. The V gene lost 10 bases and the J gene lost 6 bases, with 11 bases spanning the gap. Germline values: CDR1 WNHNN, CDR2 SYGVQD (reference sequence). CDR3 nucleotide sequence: TGCGCCACCTCCCTGAGGGATACGCAGTATTTT. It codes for CATSLRDTQYF.

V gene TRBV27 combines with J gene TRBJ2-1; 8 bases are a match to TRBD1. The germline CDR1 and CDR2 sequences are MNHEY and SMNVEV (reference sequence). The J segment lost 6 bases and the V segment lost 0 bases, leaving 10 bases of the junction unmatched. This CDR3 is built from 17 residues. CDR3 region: CASSLSSRTGLINEQFF. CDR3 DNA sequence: TGTGCCAGCAGTTTATCTTCTAGGACAGGGTTGATCAATGAGCAGTTCTTC.

DNA for the CDR3: TGTGCCAGCAGCTTGGTGTTTGGGACAGGGAGCACAGATACGCAGTATTTT. Its translation is CASSLVFGTGSTDTQYF. The rearrangement uses TRBV5-8 and TRBJ2-3, with TRBD1 matching 9 bases. The V gene's germline CDR1 is SGHTS and CDR2 YDEGEE. Unmatched junction bases numbered 5, after V lost 0 bases and J lost 0 bases. The CDR3 spans 17 residues.